These T cell receptor beta chains were read from a single sample in a study of cytomegalovirus exposure and HLA in healthy donors. TCRdb's copy holds only in-frame clones and misses some; the assay was immunoSEQ multiplex PCR. The sample has 150,000 or so clones; 77% are singletons. The sequenced sample was PBMCs. These receptors all stem from a male donor in good health and CMV-seronegative. Both conserved end residues are part of each CDR3. D genes are given only for firm matches. The size entry is marked missing in some rows and otherwise reads once, few, many or a size class.

clone_size,d_call,j_call,v_call,cdr3_aa,cdr3_nt
-,TRBD1,TRBJ1-2,TRBV7-6,CASSPDRGLGGYTF,TGTGCCAGCAGCCCCGACAGGGGGCTGGGGGGCTACACCTTC
-,TRBD2,TRBJ2-3,TRBV19,CASSIAGGADTQYF,TGTGCCAGTAGTATCGCGGGGGGAGCAGATACGCAGTATTTT
-,-,TRBJ2-7,TRBV5-6,CASSFQGYEQYF,TGTGCCAGCAGCTTTCAGGGGTACGAGCAGTACTTC
-,TRBD1,TRBJ1-4,TRBV2,CASSVQGTGVVFF,TGTGCCAGCAGTGTCCAAGGGACAGGAGTGGTGTTTTTT
few,-,TRBJ2-1,TRBV5-1,CASSLGGPNEQFF,TGCGCCAGCAGCTTGGGGGGGCCCAATGAGCAGTTCTTC
-,TRBD2,TRBJ2-2,TRBV19,CASSPLGLANTGELFF,TGTGCCAGTAGTCCCCTGGGACTAGCAAACACCGGGGAGCTGTTTTTT
few,-,TRBJ1-6,TRBV15,CATSTDPSSPLHF,TGTGCCACCAGCACAGATCCTTCTTCACCCCTCCACTTT
once,TRBD2,TRBJ2-7,TRBV11-1,CASSMTSGSYEQYF,TGTGCCAGCAGCATGACTAGCGGGAGCTACGAGCAGTACTTC
-,-,TRBJ1-1,TRBV7-9,CASCRDTNEAFF,TGTGCCAGCTGTCGGGACACCAATGAAGCTTTCTTT
-,TRBD2,TRBJ2-1,TRBV4-1,CASSQDTTSGRVINEQFF,TGCGCCAGCAGCCAAGACACAACTAGCGGGAGAGTAATCAATGAGCAGTTCTTC
once,TRBD1,TRBJ1-1,TRBV27,CASRSVPGGGNTEAFF,TGTGCCAGCAGATCAGTGCCAGGGGGAGGGAACACTGAAGCTTTCTTT
-,-,TRBJ1-2,TRBV6-5,CASSYSTHPLGGYTF,TGTGCCAGCAGTTACTCGACTCACCCTTTGGGTGGCTACACCTTC
-,-,TRBJ1-1,TRBV18,CASSKDLSDREAFF,TGTGCCAGCTCCAAGGACTTATCCGATAGGGAAGCTTTCTTT
-,TRBD1,TRBJ1-5,TRBV12-5,CASGKGQGVFINQPQHF,TGTGCTAGTGGTAAGGGGCAGGGGGTTTTCATCAATCAGCCCCAGCATTTT
-,TRBD1,TRBJ1-6,TRBV7-2,CATRQGRVNSPLHF,TGTGCCACCAGACAGGGTCGGGTTAATTCACCCCTCCACTTT
-,-,TRBJ1-4,TRBV6-5,CASSYSNRVREKLFF,TGTGCCAGCAGTTACTCAAACAGGGTGAGGGAAAAACTGTTTTTT
-,-,TRBJ1-1,TRBV29-1,CSVDQGPTEAFF,TGCAGCGTTGATCAGGGGCCCACTGAAGCTTTCTTT
-,-,TRBJ1-1,TRBV21-1,CASSATTGSTEAFF,TGTGCCAGCAGCGCCACGACAGGAAGCACTGAAGCTTTCTTT
-,TRBD2,TRBJ2-1,TRBV5-1,CASSSGLAGGPDEQFF,TGCGCCAGCAGCTCGGGACTAGCGGGAGGGCCCGATGAGCAGTTCTTC
-,TRBD2,TRBJ2-7,TRBV18,CASSLTSGGSYEQYF,TGTGCCAGCTCACTTACTAGCGGGGGATCCTACGAGCAGTACTTC
-,TRBD2,TRBJ2-7,TRBV2,CASSAQVGAGGDTYEQYF,TGTGCCAGCAGCGCCCAGGTCGGGGCGGGAGGCGACACCTACGAGCAGTACTTC